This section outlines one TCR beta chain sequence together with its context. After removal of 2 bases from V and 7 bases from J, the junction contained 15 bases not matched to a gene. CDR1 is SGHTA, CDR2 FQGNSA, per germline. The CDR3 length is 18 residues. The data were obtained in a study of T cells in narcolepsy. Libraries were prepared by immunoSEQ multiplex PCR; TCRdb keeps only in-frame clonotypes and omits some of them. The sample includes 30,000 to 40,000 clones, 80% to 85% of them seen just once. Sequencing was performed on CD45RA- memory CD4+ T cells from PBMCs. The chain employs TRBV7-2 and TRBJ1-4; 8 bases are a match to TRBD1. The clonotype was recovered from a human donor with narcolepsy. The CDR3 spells CASSLSPIQGAGSEKLFF. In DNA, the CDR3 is TGTGCCAGCAGCTTATCCCCCATTCAGGGGGCGGGTAGTGAAAAACTGTTTTTT. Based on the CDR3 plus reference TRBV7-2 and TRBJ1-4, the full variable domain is GAGVSQSPSNKVTEKGKDVELRCDPISGHTALYWYRQSLGQGLEFLIYFQGNSAPDKSGLPSDRFSAERTGGSVSTLTIQRTQQEDSAVYLCASSLSPIQGAGSEKLFFGSGTQLSVL.